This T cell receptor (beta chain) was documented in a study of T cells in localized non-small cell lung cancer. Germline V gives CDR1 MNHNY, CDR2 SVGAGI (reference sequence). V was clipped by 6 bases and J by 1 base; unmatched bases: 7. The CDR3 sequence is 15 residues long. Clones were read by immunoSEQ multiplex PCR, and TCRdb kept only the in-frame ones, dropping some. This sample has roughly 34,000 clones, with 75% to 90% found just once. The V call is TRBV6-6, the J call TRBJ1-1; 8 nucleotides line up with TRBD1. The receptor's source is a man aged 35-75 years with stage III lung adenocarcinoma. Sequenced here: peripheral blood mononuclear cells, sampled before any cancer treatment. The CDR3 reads CASRLRDRSNTEAFF. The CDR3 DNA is TGTGCCAGCAGGCTCCGGGACAGGTCGAACACTGAAGCTTTCTTT.